The 10 T cell receptor beta chains listed next were all sequenced from one sample in a study of blood T cells in healthy people across ages. With a J-beta primer mix and a sample-barcoded 5' primer, a second PCR ran about 7 to 12 cycles. TCRdb redid the calling of the 5' RACE reads with MiXCR, one entry per CDR3 protein. The sample has under 1,000,000 distinct CDR3 sequences, about 47% seen once; the top ten hold 15% to 20%. The sequenced sample consisted of blood. The source is an elderly man in good health.

This clonotype was counted ten times or more. The gene calls are TRBV5-1 and TRBJ2-5, with D perhaps matching TRBD2 (6 bases). Germline V CDR1 and CDR2: SGHRS, YFSETQ. The CDR3 loop spans 14 amino acids. With 1 base removed from V and 5 bases from J, the gap between germline ends came to 12 bases. CDR3 DNA: TGCGCCAGCAGCTTGACCCCAGGGAGGGAGACCCAGTACTTC. As protein: CASSLTPGRETQYF.

This chain joins TRBV27 and TRBJ1-2; D not resolved. Germline-derived CDR1 and CDR2 are MNHEY and SMNVEV (reference sequence). CDR3 size: 13 residues. The V and J ends lost 3 bases and 3 bases respectively, with 8 bases between them. CDR3 region: CASSFYSDYGYTF. The CDR3 DNA reads as TGTGCCAGCAGTTTTTATAGTGACTATGGCTACACCTTC.

The rearrangement links TRBV29-1 to TRBJ2-1; no reliable D call. Trimming pared 5 bases from V and 0 bases from J, leaving 14 bases between. The CDR3 runs 15 residues. Germline V gives CDR1 SQVTM, CDR2 ANQGSEA. This chain's CDR3 is CSVPGRVSSYNEQFF. The CDR3 DNA reads TGCAGCGTTCCCGGTCGCGTTAGCTCCTACAATGAGCAGTTCTTC.

The chain is built from TRBV7-2 and TRBJ2-1; 9 bases are shared with TRBD2. The V gene's germline CDR1 is SGHTA and CDR2 FQGNSA. The CDR3 runs 16 residues. J gave up 3 bases and V 0 bases, and 3 bases lay outside the gene matches. DNA for the CDR3: TGTGCCAGCAGCTTAGCGCTTAGCGGGAGCTACAATGAGCAGTTCTTC. This gives the protein CASSLALSGSYNEQFF.

The chain has TRBV5-5 and TRBJ2-1; tentatively, D is TRBD2 (6 bases). CDR1 and CDR2 from the germline V gene are SGHKS and YYEKEE (reference sequence). V was clipped by 3 bases and J by 3 bases, with 16 bases between them. The CDR3 has 16 residues. The CDR3 bases are TGTGCCAGCAGCTGGAGGTTCGGGAGCGGCTACAATGAGCAGTTCTTC. This encodes CASSWRFGSGYNEQFF.

The J gene is TRBJ1-2, the V gene TRBV12-3 or TRBV12-4; perhaps TRBD1 as D (6 bases). The CDR3 has 16 amino acids. V was clipped by 5 bases and J by 0 bases, with 16 bases between them. The CDR3 region is CASSPTRGAANYGYTF. CDR3 nucleotide sequence: TGTGCCAGCAGTCCGACAAGGGGGGCGGCTAACTATGGCTACACCTTC.

V and J are TRBV29-1 and TRBJ1-1; tentatively, D is TRBD1 (6 bases). Germline loops: CDR1 SQVTM, CDR2 ANQGSEA. The CDR3 length is 14 residues. The germline V and J ends were trimmed by 6 bases and 0 bases, with 14 bases remaining between them. The CDR3 nucleotides read TGCAGCGTGGAACGGACAGCAATGAACACTGAAGCTTTCTTT. Encoded protein: CSVERTAMNTEAFF. The full variable domain, in which reference TRBV29-1 and TRBJ1-1 provide the parts outside the CDR3, is SAVISQKPSRDICQRGTSLTIQCQVDSQVTMMFWYRQQPGQSLTLIATANQGSEATYESGFVIDKFPISRPNLTFSTLTVSNMSPEDSSIYLCSVERTAMNTEAFFGQGTRLTVV.

The chain uses TRBV4-1 and TRBJ2-1; 14 bases fit TRBD2. The CDR3 consists of 16 residues. Germline V gene lookup returns CDR1 MGHRA and CDR2 YSYEKL. J was trimmed by 15 bases and V by 3 bases; bases with no gene match: 13. Here the CDR3 reads CASSHQGTSGRDVRFF. The CDR3 DNA reads TGCGCCAGCAGCCACCAGGGGACTAGCGGGAGAGATGTAAGGTTCTTC.

In this sample, this clonotype turned up a few times. The chain links TRBV30 to TRBJ2-3; D unresolved. V lost 2 bases and J lost 1, with 13 bases in between. This CDR3 is built from 15 residues. Per the germline V gene, CDR1 is GTSNPN and CDR2 is SVGIG (reference sequence). The CDR3: CAWSNLGGGTDTQYF. The CDR3 DNA follows: TGTGCCTGGAGTAATCTCGGTGGCGGCACAGATACGCAGTATTTT.

This chain connects TRBV29-1 to TRBJ2-4, with TRBD1 matching over 10 bases. The end of the DNA aligns better with TRBJ2-5, so the J call may be wrong. This CDR3 contains 14 residues. CDR1 and CDR2 (germline): SQVTM, ANQGSEA. This chain's CDR3 is CSVLLGQGFGTQYF. As DNA, the CDR3 is TGCAGCGTCCTATTGGGACAGGGGTTTGGGACCCAGTACTTC.